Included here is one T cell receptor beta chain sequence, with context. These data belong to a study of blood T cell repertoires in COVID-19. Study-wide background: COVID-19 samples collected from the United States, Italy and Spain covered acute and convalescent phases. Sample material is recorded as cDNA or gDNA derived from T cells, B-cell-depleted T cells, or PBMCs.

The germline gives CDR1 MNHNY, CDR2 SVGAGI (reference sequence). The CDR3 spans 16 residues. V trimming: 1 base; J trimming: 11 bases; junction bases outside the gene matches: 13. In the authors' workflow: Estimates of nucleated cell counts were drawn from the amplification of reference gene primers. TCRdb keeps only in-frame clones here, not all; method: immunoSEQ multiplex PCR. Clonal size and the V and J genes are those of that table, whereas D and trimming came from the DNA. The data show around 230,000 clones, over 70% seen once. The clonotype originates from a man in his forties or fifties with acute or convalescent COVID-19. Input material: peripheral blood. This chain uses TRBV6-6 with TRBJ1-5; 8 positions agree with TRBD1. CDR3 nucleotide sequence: TGTGCCAGCAGTTACTATCCGGGACAGGCCCGTGTCGCCCAGCATTTT. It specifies CASSYYPGQARVAQHF.